This T cell receptor beta chain was retrieved from a study of breast tumors, draining lymph nodes, adjacent tissues. The study, taken as a whole, reports: Tumor and nontumor repertoires were significantly more similar in luminal-like than in basal-like breast cancer.

TCRdb re-called the multiplex PCR reads with MiXCR, one entry per CDR3 protein. This table holds 200,000 to 250,000 distinct CDR3 sequences, approximately 30% found once. Breast cancer patients provided tissue from their axillary draining lymph nodes. The germline V gene encodes CDR1 SGHRS and CDR2 YFSETQ. The V and J ends lost 6 bases and 3 bases respectively, with 10 bases between them. The CDR3 runs to 12 residues. In its sample, this clonotype was seen many times. Its target is not known. Sequencing input: axillary lymph node tissue. The source of this sequence is a female donor with breast cancer. Some clones in this sample may be carry-over from other donors' samples. This chain uses TRBV5-1 with TRBJ2-7; D call uncertain. This chain's CDR3 is CASNLNRYEQYF. DNA of the CDR3: TGCGCCAGCAATCTCAACCGCTACGAGCAGTACTTC. The whole variable domain, remainder taken from reference TRBV5-1 and TRBJ2-7, is KAGVTQTPRYLIKTRGQQVTLSCSPISGHRSVSWYQQTPGQGLQFLFEYFSETQRNKGNFPGRFSGRQFSNSRSEMNVSTLELGDSALYLCASNLNRYEQYFGPGTRLTVT.